This entry concerns a single T cell receptor (beta chain). These data are taken from a study of blood T cell repertoires in COVID-19. Generated by immunoSEQ multiplex PCR, the TCRdb table keeps only in-frame clones and is missing some. The profile shows a few hundred thousand clones, around 90% of them singletons. Germline CDR1 is LGHDT and CDR2 is YNNKEL (reference sequence). The CDR3 is 13 amino acids. With 1 base removed from V and 2 bases from J, the gap between germline ends came to 3 bases. J is TRBJ1-3 and V is TRBV3-1 (or the pseudogene TRBV3-2); D is ambiguous. The sequence came from a human donor in a cohort sampled during active COVID-19. Sequencing was carried out using peripheral blood. CDR3: CASSQGPGNTIYF. The CDR3 nucleotides are TGTGCCAGCAGCCAAGGGCCTGGAAACACCATATATTTT.